This T cell receptor beta chain was identified in a study of T cell responses to AZD1222 COVID-19 vaccine. Study summary: Pooling was applied to second doses at about 4 or about 12 weeks.

This CDR3 is 15 amino acids long. The ends lost 5 bases at V and 5 bases at J; junction bases unmatched: 12. Germline lookup yields CDR1 SGHAT and CDR2 FQNNGV. Whole-study results and caveats: Repertoires were collected only later (after the peak T cell response had occurred). Targeting of unmutated variant regions was reportedly seen in nearly half of spike-specific TCRs. Two doses of AZD1222 preceded a rise in Spike-specific TCR breadth and depth.

Details on this clone: Its antigen is as yet unknown.

Produced via immunoSEQ multiplex PCR; TCRdb's table is partial and in-frame only. The table has about 140,000 clones, about 92% seen once; the top ten hold 2.3%. The chain couples TRBV11-2 to TRBJ2-7; 7 nucleotides agree with TRBD2. Sequences were derived from peripheral blood, sampled on day 0 of AZD1222 vaccination. This TCR was sampled from an adult in good health. The chain's CDR3 is CASSARMRERNEQYF. The CDR3 nucleotides are TGTGCCAGCAGCGCACGAATGCGGGAGAGGAACGAGCAGTACTTC.